A single sample gave rise to the 4 T cell receptor beta chains below, sequenced in a study of cytotoxic CD8 clonotypes in ibrutinib-treated CLL. Measured with immunoSEQ multiplex PCR; TCRdb has only the in-frame clones, and not every one. The data hold roughly 300,000 clones, with approximately 76% observed a single time. The sample consisted of PBMCs, taken at disease progression, from a patient treated with ibrutinib. Receptors originate from a human donor with chronic lymphocytic leukemia.

J is TRBJ1-1 and V is TRBV19, with D hard to call. The CDR3 runs to 18 residues. Trimming stripped 1 base from V and 5 bases from J, with 23 bases between. The V gene's germline CDR1 is LNHDA and CDR2 SQIVND (reference sequence). The CDR3 bases are TGTGCCAGTAGTATAGTCCCCAACTTCTTGGGTCTTAGGACTGAAGCTTTCTTT. It encodes CASSIVPNFLGLRTEAFF.

The gene calls are TRBV5-1 and TRBJ1-1; no definite D call. CDR1 is SGHRS, CDR2 YFSETQ, per germline. The length of the CDR3 is 14 residues. The germline V and J ends were trimmed by 4 bases and 0 bases, with 10 bases remaining between them. The CDR3 reads CASSVSTMNTEAFF. The CDR3 nucleotides read TGCGCCAGCAGCGTGAGCACAATGAACACTGAAGCTTTCTTT.

The chain links TRBV14 to TRBJ1-4, with 8 bases that match TRBD1. This CDR3 is built from 14 residues. V lost 2 bases and J lost 7; bases outside the gene matches: 3. Per germline, CDR1 SGHDN and CDR2 FVKESK. The CDR3 reads CASSQRTGSEKLFF. In nucleotides, the CDR3 is TGTGCCAGCAGCCAAAGGACAGGGAGTGAAAAACTGTTTTTT.

V and J are TRBV7-8 and TRBJ2-3, with 7 bases aligning to TRBD2. The CDR3 contains 16 residues. Germline assignment: CDR1 SGHVS and CDR2 FQNEAQ. With V trimmed by 1 base and J by 6 bases, 10 bases remained unmatched. The CDR3 sequence is CASSLGGSLGPDTQYF. CDR3 sequence (DNA): TGTGCCAGCAGCTTAGGCGGGAGTTTAGGGCCCGATACGCAGTATTTT.